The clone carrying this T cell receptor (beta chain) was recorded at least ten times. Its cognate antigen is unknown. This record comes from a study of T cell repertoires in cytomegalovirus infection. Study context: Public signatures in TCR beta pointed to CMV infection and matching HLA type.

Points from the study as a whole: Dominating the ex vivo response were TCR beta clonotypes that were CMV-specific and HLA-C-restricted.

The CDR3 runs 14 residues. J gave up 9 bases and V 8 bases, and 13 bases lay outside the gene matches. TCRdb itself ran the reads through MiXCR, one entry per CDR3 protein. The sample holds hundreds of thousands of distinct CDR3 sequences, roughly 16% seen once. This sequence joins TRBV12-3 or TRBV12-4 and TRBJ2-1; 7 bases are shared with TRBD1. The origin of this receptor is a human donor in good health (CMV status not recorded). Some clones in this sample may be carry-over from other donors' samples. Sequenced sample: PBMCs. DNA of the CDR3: TGTGCCAGCGGGCAGGACAGGTTTCTATCTGAGCAGTTCTTC. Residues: CASGQDRFLSEQFF.